These 18 T cell receptor beta chains share one sample of origin, sequenced in a study of blood T cells in healthy people across ages. Primers used in a second PCR of roughly 6 to 11 cycles were a sample-barcoded 5' primer and a J-beta primer mix. TCRdb independently ran MiXCR on the 5' RACE reads; one entry per CDR3 protein. The table includes around 690,000 distinct CDR3 sequences, approximately 50% detected once. The sequencing input was blood. Receptors were obtained from a man in his sixties in good health.

V usage is TRBV12-3 or TRBV12-4 and J usage is TRBJ2-3; 8 positions match TRBD2. The CDR3 covers 16 residues. Trimming cost V 5 bases and J 4 bases; bases outside gene matches: 11. For the CDR3, the DNA is TGTGCCAGCAGTCGCCCAGCGGGAGATGGAGCAGATACGCAGTATTTT. The encoded protein is CASSRPAGDGADTQYF.

The V call is TRBV29-1, the J call TRBJ1-2; D gene unclear. There are 11 residues in the CDR3. Germline values: CDR1 SQVTM, CDR2 ANQGSEA. V was pared by 3 bases and J by 8 bases, with 10 bases between. The CDR3 is CSVEKGGGYTF. CDR3 DNA: TGCAGCGTTGAGAAGGGAGGGGGCTACACCTTC.

CDR3 region: CASSDGPSQETQYF. CDR3 in DNA: TGTGCCAGCAGCGACGGACCCTCCCAAGAGACCCAGTACTTC. The gene calls are TRBV11-2 and TRBJ2-5, with D uncertain. The CDR3 is 14 residues long. Trimming removed 5 bases at V and 1 base at J, with 11 bases between. Germline V gives CDR1 SGHAT, CDR2 FQNNGV.

The rearrangement uses TRBV4-1 and TRBJ2-4; D is unclear. The germline CDR1 and CDR2 sequences are MGHRA and YSYEKL. Trimming took off 0 bases at V and 4 bases at J, with 4 bases between the two ends. The CDR3 covers 13 residues. The CDR3 loop is CASSQDQKNIQYF. CDR3 DNA sequence: TGCGCCAGCAGCCAAGACCAAAAAAACATTCAGTACTTC.

The rearrangement uses TRBV29-1 and TRBJ2-5, with 7 bases identical to TRBD1. The length of the CDR3 is 12 residues. CDR1 and CDR2 from the germline V gene are SQVTM and ANQGSEA. The trim removed 7 bases at V and 4 bases at J, leaving 6 bases unmatched. Written as DNA, the CDR3 is TGCAGCGCGCACAGGGGTGGAGAGACCCAGTACTTC. Residues: CSAHRGGETQYF.

This clonotype was detected many times. The V gene is TRBV5-5, the J gene TRBJ2-1; either TRBD1 or TRBD2 may supply D (6 bases each). Deletions cut 4 bases from V and 9 bases from J, with 17 bases between. The germline V gene has CDR1 SGHKS and CDR2 YYEKEE (reference sequence). The CDR3 covers 14 residues. The CDR3 nucleotides are TGTGCCAGCAGCCGAAGCTTAGGGGGGAGTGAGCAGTTCTTC. Encoded protein: CASSRSLGGSEQFF.

V gene TRBV6-7 combines with J gene TRBJ1-6; a possible D gene is TRBD1 (5 bases). TRBV6-7 is an open reading frame whose function is uncertain. V lost 0 bases, J lost 13 bases, and 22 bases lay in between. The CDR3 sequence is 17 residues long. The DNA of the CDR3 is TGTGCCAGCAGTTACTCGAGTCCGGGACGTGTTGTCGACCCCCTCCACTTT. It codes for CASSYSSPGRVVDPLHF.

The chain has TRBV7-7 and TRBJ2-5; tentatively, D is TRBD1 or TRBD2 (6 bases each). The CDR3 covers 15 residues. The germline CDR1 and CDR2 sequences are SSHAT and FNYEAQ (reference sequence). V lost 1 base to trimming and J lost 11 bases, with 20 bases between them. The CDR3 sequence: CASSLEEGGKNEQYF. CDR3 sequence (DNA): TGTGCCAGCAGCTTAGAGGAGGGGGGAAAAAATGAGCAGTACTTC.

The genes are TRBV5-4 and TRBJ2-7, with TRBD1 as a possible D gene (6 bases). Germline assignment: CDR1 SGHNT and CDR2 YYREEE (reference sequence). The CDR3 sequence is 14 residues long. Deletions cut 4 bases from V and 4 bases from J, with 15 bases between. Here the CDR3 reads CASSARDTYYEQYF. The CDR3 DNA reads TGTGCCAGCAGCGCACGGGACACCTATTACGAGCAGTACTTC.

The chain joins TRBV7-9 to TRBJ2-3, with 9 positions matching TRBD2. Germline V gene sequence: CDR1 SEHNR, CDR2 FQNEAQ (reference sequence). Trimming at V came to 5 bases and at J to 0 bases, leaving 9 bases not matched to a gene. CDR3 length: 17 amino acids. The CDR3 loop is CASSPPKRGASTDTQYF. The CDR3 DNA follows: TGTGCCAGCAGCCCCCCCAAGCGGGGGGCAAGCACAGATACGCAGTATTTT.

The CDR3 DNA reads as TGTGCCAGCAGGACCCGGACTAGCGGGGGAATGGAGGAGACCCAGTACTTC. This sequence encodes CASRTRTSGGMEETQYF. V is TRBV7-9 and J is TRBJ2-7, with 13 positions matching TRBD2. The J call could be wrong; TRBJ2-5 is a better fit for the DNA end. The CDR3 has 17 amino acids. The germline CDR1 and CDR2 sequences are SEHNR and FQNEAQ (reference sequence).

This clonotype was seen a few times. The CDR3 DNA sequence: TGTGCCAGCAGTTTACGCCAGTATGGCTACACCTTC. This codes for CASSLRQYGYTF. J is TRBJ1-2 and V is TRBV28; no definite D call. Between the trimmed V and J ends, which lost 2 bases and 5 bases, there was a span of 6 bases. This CDR3 is 12 amino acids long. The germline gives CDR1 MDHEN, CDR2 SYDVKM.

This chain uses TRBV12-3 or TRBV12-4 with TRBJ1-2, with TRBD1 as a possible D gene (6 bases). The V gene lost 5 bases and the J gene lost 5 bases, with 18 bases spanning the gap. The CDR3 loop spans 15 amino acids. CDR3 residues: CASSTRQDRGYGYTF. The CDR3 DNA reads TGTGCCAGCAGTACTCGACAGGACCGAGGGTATGGCTACACCTTC.

This clonotype was picked up one time. The V gene is TRBV3-1, the J gene TRBJ2-4; 16 bases fit TRBD2. Gene TRBJ2-5 matches the end of the DNA better, so the J call may be wrong. This CDR3 has 18 amino acids. Germline CDR1 LGHDT, CDR2 YNNKEL (reference sequence). CDR3 in DNA: TGTGCCAGCAGCCAATTATCCCCGGGACTAGCGGGGGGGGAGACCCAGTACTTC. Protein sequence: CASSQLSPGLAGGETQYF.

The table lists this clonotype with a few counts. This chain joins TRBV20-1 and TRBJ1-2, with 7 nucleotides matching TRBD1. Germline CDR1 reads DFQATT; CDR2 reads SNEGSKA (reference sequence). V lost 5 bases to trimming and J lost 2 bases; unmatched junction nucleotides: 2. This CDR3 spans 12 amino acids. DNA of the CDR3: TGCAGTGCTGGGACAGTGAACTATGGCTACACCTTC. It translates to CSAGTVNYGYTF.

The sample holds a few counts of this clonotype. This sequence joins TRBV4-1 and TRBJ1-1, with a weak D call TRBD1 (5 bases). This CDR3 contains 15 residues. V dropped 6 bases and J dropped 0 bases, with 14 bases sitting between them. Germline V gene data show CDR1 as MGHRA and CDR2 as YSYEKL. CDR3 DNA sequence: TGCGCCAGCAGGGGTGGACAACTCATGAACACTGAAGCTTTCTTT. Residues: CASRGGQLMNTEAFF.

The CDR3 spells CASSLEGGPYNEQYF. DNA of the CDR3: TGCGCCAGCAGCTTGGAAGGGGGGCCCTACAATGAGCAGTACTTC. The V call is TRBV5-1, the J call TRBJ2-1; tentatively, D is TRBD1 or TRBD2 (6 bases each). Matching the DNA end better, TRBJ2-7 makes the J call doubtful. The CDR3 contains 15 residues. Germline loops: CDR1 SGHRS, CDR2 YFSETQ.

The chain couples TRBV13 to TRBJ2-1, with a weak D call TRBD1 (5 bases). The CDR3 is made up of 15 amino acids. Germline CDR1 is PRHDT and CDR2 is FYEKMQ (reference sequence). The V end lost 7 bases, the J end lost 4 bases, and 17 bases lay between the germline ends. CDR3 sequence (DNA): TGTGCCAGCACCCAATGGGGCCCTCAATACAATGAGCAGTTCTTC. Protein product: CASTQWGPQYNEQFF.